Below, 7 T cell receptor beta chains from the same sample are listed, as sequenced in a study of T cell clonotyping in hematopoietic cell transplantation. Libraries were prepared by immunoSEQ multiplex PCR; TCRdb keeps only in-frame clonotypes and omits some of them. The table records roughly 13,000 clones, about 98% of them present only once. The source was peripheral blood mononuclear cells, collected 30 days after allogeneic stem cell transplant. The receptors derive from a female patient aged 50-59 years who had an allogeneic stem cell transplant from an unrelated donor, so T cells may come from the graft donor. Some clones in this sample may be carry-over from other donors' samples.

This chain joins TRBV5-6 and TRBJ2-1, with D perhaps given as TRBD1 or TRBD2 (5 bases each). The V end lost 1 base, the J end lost 6 bases, and 14 bases lay between the germline ends. CDR1 is SGHDT and CDR2 is YYEEEE in the germline V gene. There are 15 residues in the CDR3. Written as DNA, the CDR3 is TGTGCCAGCAGCTTGTTGCCGGGACGGGGCAATGAGCAGTTCTTC. Its protein product is CASSLLPGRGNEQFF.

The chain links TRBV30 to TRBJ2-2; D may be TRBD1 or TRBD2 (6 bases each). Germline CDR1 is GTSNPN and CDR2 is SVGIG (reference sequence). Deletions cut 8 bases from V and 0 bases from J, with 13 bases between. This CDR3 region has 14 residues. Here the CDR3 DNA reads TGTGCCGGAAGGGGGGCCTCGAACACCGGGGAGCTGTTTTTT. Its protein is CAGRGASNTGELFF.

The CDR3 nucleotides read TGTGCCAGCAGCCAAGCGCGGGAGTACTTTACCGGGGAGCTGTTTTTT. This sequence encodes CASSQAREYFTGELFF. This chain uses TRBV4-2 with TRBJ2-2; 7 nucleotides agree with TRBD2. Trimming cost V 1 base and J 5 bases; bases outside gene matches: 7. The CDR3 has 16 residues. CDR1 is LGHNA, CDR2 YNFKEQ, per germline.

The chain carries TRBV6-1 and TRBJ1-3, with D unresolved. Trimming stripped 4 bases from V and 0 bases from J, with 10 bases between. The CDR3 runs to 15 residues. The germline gives CDR1 MNHNS, CDR2 SASEGT. CDR3 coding DNA: TGTGCCAGCAGTGTCCAAATCGCCTCTGGAAACACCATATATTTT. Its translation: CASSVQIASGNTIYF.

The chain joins TRBV7-8 to TRBJ1-6; D is uncertain. Trimming pared 1 base from V and 7 bases from J, leaving 5 bases between. The CDR3 extends over 13 amino acids. Germline-derived CDR1 and CDR2 are SGHVS and FQNEAQ. For the CDR3, the DNA is TGTGCCAGCAGCTTAGATCAGAATTCACCCCTCCACTTT. This encodes CASSLDQNSPLHF.

The CDR3 DNA follows: TGTGCCACCAGCAGAGATTCGAACTCTGGAAACACCATATATTTT. Protein: CATSRDSNSGNTIYF. The V and J genes are TRBV15 and TRBJ1-3; no clear D. The CDR3 covers 15 residues. Germline V CDR1 and CDR2: LNHNV, YYDKDF (reference sequence). The V gene lost 0 bases and the J gene lost 0 bases, with 6 bases spanning the gap.

The V and J genes are TRBV7-2 and TRBJ2-5; 8 positions agree with TRBD2. The CDR3 spans 16 residues. Germline values: CDR1 SGHTA, CDR2 FQGNSA. The V segment lost 5 bases and the J segment 4 bases; nucleotides outside the gene matches: 12. The CDR3 region is CASSIEWRGARETQYF. The CDR3 region has the DNA TGTGCCAGCAGCATAGAGTGGCGGGGGGCCAGAGAGACCCAGTACTTC.